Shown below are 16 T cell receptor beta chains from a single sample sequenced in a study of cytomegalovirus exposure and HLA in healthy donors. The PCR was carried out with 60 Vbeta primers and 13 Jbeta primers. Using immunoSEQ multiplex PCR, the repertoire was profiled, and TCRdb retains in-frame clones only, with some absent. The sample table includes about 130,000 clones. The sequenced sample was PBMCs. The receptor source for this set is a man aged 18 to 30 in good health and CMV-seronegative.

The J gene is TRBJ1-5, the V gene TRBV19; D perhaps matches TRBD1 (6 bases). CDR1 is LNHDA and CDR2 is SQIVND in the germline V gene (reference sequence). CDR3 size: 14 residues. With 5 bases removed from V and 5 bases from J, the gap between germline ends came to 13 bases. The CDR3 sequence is CASSLSTGYQPQHF. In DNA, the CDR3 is TGTGCCAGTAGTTTGAGCACAGGGTATCAGCCCCAGCATTTT.

CDR3 nucleotide sequence: TGTGCCAGTAGTACCACCGACAGGTACACCTACGAGCAGTACTTC. Protein sequence: CASSTTDRYTYEQYF. The chain carries TRBV19 and TRBJ2-7; D is possibly TRBD1 (6 bases). This CDR3 has 15 amino acids. Trimming cost V 4 bases and J 2 bases, with 15 bases left between them. Germline values: CDR1 LNHDA, CDR2 SQIVND (reference sequence).

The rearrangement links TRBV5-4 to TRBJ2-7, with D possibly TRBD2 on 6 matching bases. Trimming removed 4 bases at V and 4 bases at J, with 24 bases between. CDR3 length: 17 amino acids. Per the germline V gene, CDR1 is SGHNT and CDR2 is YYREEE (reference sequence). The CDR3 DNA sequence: TGTGCCAGCAGCCCCGGGGGTGCGGGTCCCGTCATTTACGAGCAGTACTTC. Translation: CASSPGGAGPVIYEQYF.

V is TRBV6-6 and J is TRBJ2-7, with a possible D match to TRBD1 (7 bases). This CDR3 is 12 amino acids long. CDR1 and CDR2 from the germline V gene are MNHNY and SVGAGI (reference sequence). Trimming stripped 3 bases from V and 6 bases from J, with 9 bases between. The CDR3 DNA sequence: TGTGCCAGCAGTTATCAGGGGGGCGAGCAGTACTTC. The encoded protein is CASSYQGGEQYF.

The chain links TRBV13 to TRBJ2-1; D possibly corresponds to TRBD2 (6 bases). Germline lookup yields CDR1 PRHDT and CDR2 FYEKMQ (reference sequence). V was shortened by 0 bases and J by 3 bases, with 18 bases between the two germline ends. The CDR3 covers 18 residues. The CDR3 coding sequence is TGTGCCAGCAGCTTAGGCGGGGCGGCGGAGGACTACTACAATGAGCAGTTCTTC. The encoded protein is CASSLGGAAEDYYNEQFF.

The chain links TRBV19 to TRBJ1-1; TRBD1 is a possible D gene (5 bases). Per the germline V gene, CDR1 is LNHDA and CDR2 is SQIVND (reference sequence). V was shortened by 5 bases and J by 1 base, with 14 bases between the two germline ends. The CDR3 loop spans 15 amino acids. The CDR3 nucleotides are TGTGCCAGTAGTCTTAGCAGGGCCTGGAACACTGAAGCTTTCTTT. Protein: CASSLSRAWNTEAFF.

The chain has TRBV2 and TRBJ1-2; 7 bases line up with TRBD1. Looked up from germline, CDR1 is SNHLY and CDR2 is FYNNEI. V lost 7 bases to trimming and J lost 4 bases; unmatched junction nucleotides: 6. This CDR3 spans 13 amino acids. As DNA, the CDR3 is TGTGCCAGCAAGGGACAGCTACTCTATGGCTACACCTTC. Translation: CASKGQLLYGYTF.

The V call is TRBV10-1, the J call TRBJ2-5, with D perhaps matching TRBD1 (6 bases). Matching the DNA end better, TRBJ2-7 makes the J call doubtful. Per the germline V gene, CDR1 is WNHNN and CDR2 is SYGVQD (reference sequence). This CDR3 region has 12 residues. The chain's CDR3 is CASSETGNEQYF. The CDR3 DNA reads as TGCGCCAGCAGTGAGACAGGGAACGAGCAGTACTTC.

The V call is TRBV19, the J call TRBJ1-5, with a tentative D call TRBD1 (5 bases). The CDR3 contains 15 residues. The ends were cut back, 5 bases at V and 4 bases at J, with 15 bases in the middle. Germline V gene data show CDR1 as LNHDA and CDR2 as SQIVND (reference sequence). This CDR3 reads CASSSPTGWNQPQHF. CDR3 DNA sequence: TGTGCCAGTAGTTCCCCCACAGGATGGAATCAGCCCCAGCATTTT.

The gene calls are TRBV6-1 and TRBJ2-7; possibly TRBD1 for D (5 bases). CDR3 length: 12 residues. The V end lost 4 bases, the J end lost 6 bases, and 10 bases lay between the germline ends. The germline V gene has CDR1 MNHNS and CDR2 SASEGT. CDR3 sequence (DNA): TGTGCCAGCAGTGCCGTGGGGCGCGAGCAGTACTTC. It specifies CASSAVGREQYF.

CDR3 DNA sequence: TGTGCCTGGAGTGTTGCCGGGAACGAAAAACTGTTTTTT. Protein: CAWSVAGNEKLFF. V is TRBV30 and J is TRBJ1-4; D is undetermined. Trimming stripped 0 bases from V and 8 bases from J, with 10 bases between. There are 13 residues in the CDR3. Germline V gene sequence: CDR1 GTSNPN, CDR2 SVGIG (reference sequence).

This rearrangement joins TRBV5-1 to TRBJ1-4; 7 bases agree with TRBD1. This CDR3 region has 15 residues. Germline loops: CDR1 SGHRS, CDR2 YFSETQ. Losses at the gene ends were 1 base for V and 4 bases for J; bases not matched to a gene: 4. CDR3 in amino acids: CASSLLPGGNEKLFF. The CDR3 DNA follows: TGCGCCAGCAGCTTGTTGCCAGGGGGTAATGAAAAACTGTTTTTT.

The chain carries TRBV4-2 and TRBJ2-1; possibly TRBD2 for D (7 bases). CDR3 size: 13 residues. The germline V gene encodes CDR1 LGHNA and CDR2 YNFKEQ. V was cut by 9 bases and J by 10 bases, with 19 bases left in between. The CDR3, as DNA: TGTGCCAGTGAGCCGTGGGGGGGACAAGAGCAGTTCTTC. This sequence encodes CASEPWGGQEQFF.

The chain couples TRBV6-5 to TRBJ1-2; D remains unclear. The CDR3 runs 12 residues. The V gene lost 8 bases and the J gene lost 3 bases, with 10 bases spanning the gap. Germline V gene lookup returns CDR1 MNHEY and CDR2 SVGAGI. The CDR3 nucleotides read TGTGCCAGCCTACCGGGTGACTATGGCTACACCTTC. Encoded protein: CASLPGDYGYTF.

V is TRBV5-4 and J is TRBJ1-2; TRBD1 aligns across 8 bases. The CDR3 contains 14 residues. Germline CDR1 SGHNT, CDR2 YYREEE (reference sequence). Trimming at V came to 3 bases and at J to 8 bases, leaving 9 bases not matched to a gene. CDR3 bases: TGTGCCAGCAGCTCAGCTAGACAGGGGAGGGGCTACACCTTC. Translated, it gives CASSSARQGRGYTF.

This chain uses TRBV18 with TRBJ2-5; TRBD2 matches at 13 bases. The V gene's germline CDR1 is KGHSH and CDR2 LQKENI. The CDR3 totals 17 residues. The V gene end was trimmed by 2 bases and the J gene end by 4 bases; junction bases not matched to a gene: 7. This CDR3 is CASSPSTSGRHPETQYF. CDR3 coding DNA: TGTGCCAGCTCACCATCGACTAGCGGGAGGCACCCAGAGACCCAGTACTTC.